The 29 T cell receptor beta chains below come from one sample, sequenced in a study of long-term antiretroviral therapy in people with HIV. An immunoSEQ assay, version v3.0, was performed at survey level. Sequenced by immunoSEQ multiplex PCR; TCRdb stores in-frame clones only, minus some. The sample records fewer than 40,000 clones, around 97% being singletons. Specimen: unsorted PBMCs, collected 6.9 years after starting antiretroviral therapy. The receptors originated from a man aged 25-40 years with HIV.

The CDR3 here is CASSAGTFHGYTF. In DNA form, the CDR3 reads TGTGCCAGCAGTGCCGGGACATTCCATGGCTACACCTTC. The V gene is TRBV27, the J gene TRBJ1-2; a weak D match, TRBD1 (6 bases). The CDR3 is made up of 13 amino acids. Between the trimmed V and J ends, which lost 5 bases and 6 bases, there was a span of 13 bases. Germline assignment: CDR1 MNHEY and CDR2 SMNVEV (reference sequence).

The CDR3 DNA sequence: TGCGCCAGCAGCCAAGAGGATAGCGGGACCTATGCTGGGGAGACCCAGTACTTC. Its translation: CASSQEDSGTYAGETQYF. V and J are TRBV4-1 and TRBJ2-5; TRBD2 agrees at 8 bases. This CDR3 is built from 18 residues. Germline CDR1 reads MGHRA; CDR2 reads YSYEKL. V was pared by 0 bases and J by 5 bases, with 14 bases of the junction left unmatched.

The gene calls are TRBV29-1 and TRBJ2-1; a possible D gene is TRBD1 (5 bases). V lost 5 bases to trimming and J lost 0 bases, with 5 bases between them. Germline V gene data show CDR1 as SQVTM and CDR2 as ANQGSEA. The CDR3 contains 12 residues. CDR3 region: CSVQGSYNEQFF. The CDR3, as DNA: TGCAGCGTTCAGGGCTCCTACAATGAGCAGTTCTTC.

V gene TRBV29-1 combines with J gene TRBJ2-2; maybe TRBD2 (6 bases). Germline loops: CDR1 SQVTM, CDR2 ANQGSEA. The germline V and J ends were trimmed by 6 bases and 4 bases, with 12 bases remaining between them. This CDR3 has 13 amino acids. The CDR3 here is CSVRLVPTGELFF. CDR3 sequence (DNA): TGCAGCGTCCGACTAGTCCCCACCGGGGAGCTGTTTTTT.

This rearrangement joins TRBV7-9 to TRBJ2-4; 8 bases are a match to TRBD1. The CDR3 has 18 amino acids. V was clipped by 3 bases and J by 0 bases; unmatched bases: 10. The V gene's germline CDR1 is SEHNR and CDR2 FQNEAQ (reference sequence). CDR3 residues: CASSFPRTGSLAKNIQYF. Here the CDR3 DNA reads TGTGCCAGCAGCTTTCCGCGGACAGGGAGCTTAGCCAAAAACATTCAGTACTTC. Together with reference TRBV7-9 and TRBJ2-4, the CDR3 gives the full variable domain: DTGVSQNPRHKITKRGQNVTFRCDPISEHNRLYWYRQTLGQGPEFLTYFQNEAQLEKSRLLSDRFSAERPKGSFSTLEIQRTEQGDSAMYLCASSFPRTGSLAKNIQYFGAGTRLSVL.

This chain uses TRBV27 with TRBJ1-5; 7 positions match TRBD1. V gave up 5 bases and J gave up 7 bases; unmatched junction bases: 8. CDR1 MNHEY and CDR2 SMNVEV come from the germline V gene (reference sequence). This CDR3 contains 14 residues. The CDR3 bases are TGTGCCAGCAGTCTCCGACAGGGACGGCAGCCCCAGCATTTT. It yields the protein CASSLRQGRQPQHF.

This chain joins TRBV19 and TRBJ1-5; possible D gene TRBD1, 5 bases. Germline-derived CDR1 and CDR2 are LNHDA and SQIVND (reference sequence). This CDR3 contains 14 residues. Trimming took 3 bases from V and 1 from J, leaving 7 bases between them. The CDR3 DNA is TGTGCCAGTAGTATGGGGCGGAGCAATCAGCCCCAGCATTTT. Its protein product is CASSMGRSNQPQHF.

Points on this clone: One end of the junction fails to match germline, which may point to a read error. The chain uses TRBV7-7 and TRBJ2-7, with 8 positions matching TRBD2. Germline values: CDR1 SSHAT, CDR2 FNYEAQ (reference sequence). CDR3 length equals 13 residues. The CDR3 spells CASSSRTSSEQYF. The DNA of the CDR3 is TGTGCTAGCAGCTCACGGACTAGCTCTGAGCAGTACTTC.

The rearrangement joins TRBV6-5 to TRBJ2-1, with D hard to call. V shed 0 bases and J shed 4 bases, with 13 bases lying between them. CDR1 and CDR2 (germline): MNHEY, SVGAGI. The CDR3 covers 16 residues. The CDR3 region is CASSYSAPSYYNEQFF. The CDR3 nucleotides read TGTGCCAGCAGTTACTCCGCCCCGTCCTATTACAATGAGCAGTTCTTC.

This rearrangement joins TRBV5-1 to TRBJ2-5; TRBD2 agrees at 10 bases. The CDR3 has 15 amino acids. J gave up 1 base and V 3 bases, and 3 bases lay outside the gene matches. CDR1 is SGHRS and CDR2 is YFSETQ in the germline V gene. The CDR3 DNA reads TGCGCCAGCAGCTATAGCGGGGGGACCCAAGAGACCCAGTACTTC. It codes for CASSYSGGTQETQYF.

As DNA, the CDR3 is TGCAGCGTTGGGGACGGCCCCCAGGGAATTTACAATGAGCAGTTCTTC. This encodes CSVGDGPQGIYNEQFF. This sequence joins TRBV29-1 and TRBJ2-1; D tentatively reads TRBD1 or TRBD2 (5 bases each). The CDR3 is 16 residues long. Germline V gene sequence: CDR1 SQVTM, CDR2 ANQGSEA. V dropped 4 bases and J dropped 4 bases, with 20 bases sitting between them.

The rearrangement joins TRBV2 to TRBJ1-1; D remains unclear. This CDR3 contains 13 residues. Deletions cut 4 bases from V and 2 bases from J, with 8 bases between. Germline CDR1 is SNHLY and CDR2 is FYNNEI. The chain's CDR3 is CASSVGENTEAFF. The CDR3 DNA sequence: TGTGCCAGCAGTGTTGGGGAAAACACTGAAGCTTTCTTT.

The genes are TRBV19 and TRBJ1-5; 10 nucleotides align to TRBD1. CDR1 LNHDA and CDR2 SQIVND come from the germline V gene (reference sequence). J lost 1 base, V lost 4 bases, and 10 bases had no gene match. This CDR3 has 18 amino acids. CDR3 in amino acids: CASSSWTGGVRSNQPQHF. For the CDR3, the DNA is TGTGCCAGTAGTAGCTGGACAGGGGGAGTTAGGAGCAATCAGCCCCAGCATTTT. The full variable domain, with the rest looked up from reference TRBV19 and TRBJ1-5, is DGGITQSPKYLFRKEGQNVTLSCEQNLNHDAMYWYRQDPGQGLRLIYYSQIVNDFQKGDIAEGYSVSREKKESFPLTVTSAQKNPTAFYLCASSSWTGGVRSNQPQHFGDGTRLSIL.

The V and J genes are TRBV27 and TRBJ2-7; tentatively, D is TRBD2 (5 bases). The germline V gene encodes CDR1 MNHEY and CDR2 SMNVEV (reference sequence). This CDR3 contains 14 residues. The V and J ends lost 2 bases and 2 bases respectively, with 10 bases between them. The CDR3 DNA is TGTGCCAGCAGTTTAAATCCTAGCACCTACGAGCAGTACTTC. This codes for CASSLNPSTYEQYF.

This chain uses TRBV2 with TRBJ2-7; possibly TRBD2 for D (6 bases). CDR1 SNHLY and CDR2 FYNNEI come from the germline V gene. Deletions cut 5 bases from V and 7 bases from J, with 12 bases between. The CDR3 has 12 residues. The CDR3 spells CASSRLREEQYF. In nucleotides, the CDR3 is TGTGCCAGCAGTAGATTACGGGAGGAGCAGTACTTC.

The V call is TRBV28, the J call TRBJ2-3, with D unclear. This CDR3 spans 13 amino acids. The V and J ends lost 3 bases and 1 base respectively, with 5 bases between them. The germline gives CDR1 MDHEN, CDR2 SYDVKM. Here the CDR3 reads CASSLQGTDTQYF. The CDR3, as DNA: TGTGCCAGCAGTTTGCAGGGCACAGATACGCAGTATTTT.

The J gene is TRBJ1-1, the V gene TRBV6-1, with TRBD1 matching 7 bases. The CDR3 loop spans 13 amino acids. The germline V gene has CDR1 MNHNS and CDR2 SASEGT. The trim removed 8 bases at V and 11 bases at J, leaving 14 bases unmatched. The CDR3 DNA reads TGTGCCAGCGACAGGGCTGGCTACGGGGGGGCTTTCTTT. Its translation is CASDRAGYGGAFF.

V gene TRBV7-9 combines with J gene TRBJ2-7; no clear D gene. Germline V CDR1 and CDR2: SEHNR, FQNEAQ (reference sequence). The CDR3 loop spans 15 amino acids. V was cut by 1 base and J by 0 bases, with 10 bases left in between. CDR3 sequence: CASSLETLNSYEQYF. In nucleotides, the CDR3 is TGTGCCAGCAGCTTAGAGACCCTAAACTCCTACGAGCAGTACTTC.

The sample holds one count of this clone. The rearrangement joins TRBV5-1 to TRBJ1-1; D is unresolved. The germline V and J ends were trimmed by 2 bases and 2 bases, with 10 bases remaining between them. Germline values: CDR1 SGHRS, CDR2 YFSETQ. The CDR3 totals 14 residues. The CDR3 nucleotides read TGCGCCAGCAGCTTCCAAGGAGCTAACACTGAAGCTTTCTTT. Translation gives CASSFQGANTEAFF.

The J gene is TRBJ2-3, the V gene TRBV7-8, with D maybe TRBD1 (6 bases). CDR3 length equals 11 residues. The germline gives CDR1 SGHVS, CDR2 FQNEAQ. The V and J ends lost 5 bases and 11 bases respectively, with 11 bases between them. The CDR3 spells CASSADRKQYF. The DNA of the CDR3 is TGTGCCAGCAGCGCGGACAGAAAGCAGTATTTT.

The chain has TRBV4-3 and TRBJ2-7; D uncertain. Trimming took 0 bases from V and 5 from J, leaving 14 bases between them. This CDR3 has 15 amino acids. Germline V gene lookup returns CDR1 LGHNA and CDR2 YSLEER. The CDR3 region has the DNA TGCGCCAGCAGCCAAGAAGGAGCCCCATACGACGAGCAGTACTTC. It encodes CASSQEGAPYDEQYF.

CDR3 sequence (DNA): TGTGCCAGCAGTGACAGCAGTCGGGGCACTGAAGCTTTCTTT. Translation gives CASSDSSRGTEAFF. The chain joins TRBV6-4 to TRBJ1-1, with unresolved D. The CDR3 spans 14 residues. Deletions cut 2 bases from V and 4 bases from J, with 11 bases between. Germline V gene sequence: CDR1 MRHNA, CDR2 SNTAGT.

This chain connects TRBV10-3 to TRBJ2-7, with 14 bases fitting TRBD2. Germline CDR1 ENHRY, CDR2 SYGVKD. The CDR3 consists of 13 residues. V trimming: 10 bases; J trimming: 5 bases; junction bases outside the gene matches: 4. DNA for the CDR3: TGTGCCACCGGGACTAGCGGGAGTAACGAGCAGTACTTC. This sequence encodes CATGTSGSNEQYF.

The V call is TRBV29-1, the J call TRBJ2-1; D uncertain. From germline, CDR1 is SQVTM and CDR2 ANQGSEA. Between the trimmed V and J ends, which lost 7 bases and 2 bases, there was a span of 6 bases. CDR3 length: 11 amino acids. CDR3 DNA sequence: TGCAGCGACCGGACCTACAATGAGCAGTTCTTC. This codes for CSDRTYNEQFF.

V and J are TRBV27 and TRBJ2-7; D is uncertain. V was trimmed by 7 bases and J by 3 bases, leaving 7 bases between them. Germline-derived CDR1 and CDR2 are MNHEY and SMNVEV (reference sequence). This CDR3 has 11 amino acids. The DNA for the CDR3 is TGTGCCAGCATGAACCTCTACGAGCAGTACTTC. It yields the protein CASMNLYEQYF.

This clone has just one count. The J gene is TRBJ2-3, the V gene TRBV19; 7 bases are a match to TRBD1. Germline CDR1 and CDR2: LNHDA and SQIVND (reference sequence). J was trimmed by 6 bases and V by 5 bases; bases with no gene match: 5. The CDR3 runs to 13 residues. The CDR3 here is CASSETGSDTQYF. The DNA for the CDR3 is TGTGCCAGTAGTGAGACAGGGAGCGATACGCAGTATTTT.

This sequence joins TRBV27 and TRBJ2-7; TRBD1 aligns across 9 bases. Germline CDR1 MNHEY, CDR2 SMNVEV (reference sequence). The CDR3 runs 14 residues. The V segment lost 2 bases and the J segment 6 bases; nucleotides outside the gene matches: 5. Here the CDR3 DNA reads TGTGCCAGCAGTTTACTGGGACAGGGTCGCGAGCAGTACTTC. This translates into CASSLLGQGREQYF.

The chain employs TRBV29-1 and TRBJ2-1; 10 bases line up with TRBD1. V lost 8 bases and J lost 4; bases outside the gene matches: 5. Germline CDR1 SQVTM, CDR2 ANQGSEA. CDR3 length: 13 residues. The DNA of the CDR3 is TGCAGCACCCGGGACAGGGGATACAATGAGCAGTTCTTC. This translates into CSTRDRGYNEQFF.

The chain employs TRBV11-3 and TRBJ2-3; 8 bases agree with TRBD2. V dropped 4 bases and J dropped 0; count of bases not matched to a gene: 3. CDR3 length equals 15 residues. Germline lookup yields CDR1 SGHNT and CDR2 YENEEA. CDR3 residues: CASSSGGGSTDTQYF. The CDR3 nucleotides read TGTGCCAGCAGCTCCGGCGGGGGGAGCACAGATACGCAGTATTTT.